Below are 10 T cell receptor beta chains sequenced from a single sample in a study of vaccination and CD4 T cells after COVID-19. Cultured CD4+ T cell DNA underwent sequencing with the Oncomine TCR Beta short-read assay. TCRdb passed the PCR reads through MiXCR, listing each CDR3 protein once. The table shows 13,000 or so distinct CDR3 sequences, with around 41% occurring only once. Treatment in this sample: roughly 10-day PBMC culture with coronavirus spike peptide pools or control peptides (ViraFEST assay). Their antigens remain unidentified. Sequenced input: CD4+ T cells from blood, cultured in vitro. The receptor source for this set is a human donor who had recovered from COVID-19.

The chain joins TRBV12-3 or TRBV12-4 to TRBJ1-5, with D possibly TRBD1 on 6 matching bases. The V end was cut by 7 bases, the J end by 1 base, with 11 bases between. This CDR3 region has 14 residues. Here the CDR3 reads CASNGGLSNQPQHF. For the CDR3, the DNA is TGTGCCAGCAATGGGGGGCTCAGCAATCAGCCCCAGCATTTT.

The chain employs TRBV6-5 and TRBJ1-2, with 9 bases fitting TRBD1. V shed 4 bases and J 8 bases; nucleotides not matched to a gene: 8. Germline-derived CDR1 and CDR2 are MNHEY and SVGAGI. This CDR3 is 14 amino acids long. The CDR3 loop reads CASSSGTGWGGYTF. The CDR3 nucleotides are TGTGCCAGCAGTTCCGGGACAGGGTGGGGAGGCTACACCTTC.

There are a few counts of this clonotype. This chain uses TRBV20-1 with TRBJ1-2, with a weak D call TRBD1 (5 bases). Germline-derived CDR1 and CDR2 are DFQATT and SNEGSKA (reference sequence). The V end lost 5 bases, the J end lost 4 bases, and 11 bases lay between the germline ends. The CDR3 has 12 residues. The CDR3 bases are TGCAGTGCTGCCGACAGCCCCTATGGCTACACCTTC. Translated, it gives CSAADSPYGYTF.

This clonotype was found a few times. The chain employs TRBV5-1 and TRBJ2-5; D possibly uses TRBD1 or TRBD2 (5 bases each). From germline, CDR1 is SGHRS and CDR2 YFSETQ. Trimming shortened V by 4 bases and J by 6 bases, and 22 bases separated the two germline ends. The CDR3 runs to 16 residues. CDR3: CASSLGPAQIDQTQYF. The CDR3 DNA sequence: TGCGCCAGCAGCCTGGGACCCGCTCAAATCGATCAGACCCAGTACTTC. The variable domain in full, with the rest retrieved from reference TRBV5-1 and TRBJ2-5, is KAGVTQTPRYLIKTRGQQVTLSCSPISGHRSVSWYQQTPGQGLQFLFEYFSETQRNKGNFPGRFSGRQFSNSRSEMNVSTLELGDSALYLCASSLGPAQIDQTQYFGPGTRLLVL.

This clonotype is medium-sized. V and J are TRBV18 and TRBJ2-1; the match to TRBD2 covers 12 bases. Unmatched junction bases numbered 4, after V lost 2 bases and J lost 8 bases. Germline loops: CDR1 KGHSH, CDR2 LQKENI. CDR3 length: 15 residues. CDR3 DNA sequence: TGTGCCAGCTCACCAAGGACTAGCGGGAAGGATGAGCAGTTCTTC. This codes for CASSPRTSGKDEQFF.

The rearrangement uses TRBV18 and TRBJ1-2, with a tentative D call TRBD1 (5 bases). Deletions cut 6 bases from V and 11 bases from J, with 19 bases between. CDR3 length: 13 amino acids. Germline loops: CDR1 KGHSH, CDR2 LQKENI. The CDR3 DNA follows: TGTGCCAGCTCCCAGGACACAGTGTCAGGGTACACCTTC. Its translation is CASSQDTVSGYTF. The variable domain in full, with the rest retrieved from reference TRBV18 and TRBJ1-2, is NAGVMQNPRHLVRRRGQEARLRCSPMKGHSHVYWYRQLPEEGLKFMVYLQKENIIDESGMPKERFSAEFPKEGPSILRIQQVVRGDSAAYFCASSQDTVSGYTFGSGTRLTVV.

This clonotype occurred a few times. The chain combines TRBV7-8 with TRBJ1-1, with D perhaps matching TRBD1 (6 bases). Germline-derived CDR1 and CDR2 are SGHVS and FQNEAQ. The V and J ends lost 5 bases and 4 bases respectively, with 17 bases between them. This CDR3 has 15 amino acids. This CDR3 reads CASSPGTTSRTEAFF. In nucleotides, the CDR3 is TGTGCCAGCAGCCCCGGGACAACTTCCCGCACTGAAGCTTTCTTT.

The rearrangement uses TRBV4-3 and TRBJ1-6; D may be TRBD1 (5 bases). The CDR3 loop spans 14 amino acids. The ends were cut back, 0 bases at V and 7 bases at J, with 7 bases in the middle. The germline CDR1 and CDR2 sequences are LGHNA and YSLEER. The DNA of the CDR3 is TGCGCCAGCAGCCAAGACCGGGGGAATTCACCCCTCCACTTT. Protein sequence: CASSQDRGNSPLHF.

The chain links TRBV11-2 to TRBJ2-3; 9 bases fit TRBD2. The germline gives CDR1 SGHAT, CDR2 FQNNGV. This CDR3 is built from 14 residues. Trimming removed 4 bases from V and 10 bases from J; junction bases left unmatched: 9. For the CDR3, the DNA is TGTGCCAGCAGCTCCCCCCAGGGACTAGCAGCGCAGTATTTT. It codes for CASSSPQGLAAQYF.

The chain recombines TRBV30 with TRBJ1-2; 11 nucleotides agree with TRBD1. J gave up 3 bases and V 8 bases, and 8 bases lay outside the gene matches. Germline V gene sequence: CDR1 GTSNPN, CDR2 SVGIG (reference sequence). This CDR3 has 14 residues. The CDR3: CAGQGAKGDYGYTF. In DNA form, the CDR3 reads TGTGCCGGACAGGGGGCGAAGGGTGACTATGGCTACACCTTC. The variable domain in full, with the rest retrieved from reference TRBV30 and TRBJ1-2, is SQTIHQWPATLVQPVGSPLSLECTVEGTSNPNLYWYRQAAGRGLQLLFYSVGIGQISSEVPQNLSASRPQDRQFILSSKKLLLSDSGFYLCAGQGAKGDYGYTFGSGTRLTVV.